This TCR beta chain was observed in a study of shared clonotypes between healthy human individuals. Study-wide background: The donors, a couple of women and a few men, were aged 18 to 49.

Into CD45RA+ naive and CD45RA-negative memory subsets, the CD4+ cells were split. The data were produced by immunoSEQ multiplex PCR, yet TCRdb's version contains in-frame clones alone and is incomplete. The data show approximately 940,000 clones, approximately 80% seen once. The receptor was derived from a man aged 18 to 35 in good health. The sample was memory CD4+ T cells sorted from blood. Sample subset: CD45RA-negative fraction.

In nucleotides, the CDR3 is TGCGCCAGCAACCCGGGTAGACAGGGGGCCGGGAACACTGAAGCTTTCTTT. Its protein is CASNPGRQGAGNTEAFF. This chain connects TRBV10-2 to TRBJ1-1; 10 bases line up with TRBD1. There are 17 residues in the CDR3. The V segment lost 7 bases and the J segment 1 base; nucleotides outside the gene matches: 12. The V gene's germline CDR1 is WSHSY and CDR2 SAAADI.